These 16 T cell receptor beta chains share one sample of origin, sequenced in a study of T-cell memory formation after mild COVID-19. TCRdb processed the 5' RACE reads anew with MiXCR; each CDR3 protein has one entry. The sample carries about 560,000 distinct CDR3 sequences, approximately 19% recorded once. Sequences were obtained from PBMCs or a T cell subset sorted from them (not recorded which). The receptors stem from an adult woman who had mild COVID-19 (a few samples of this study predate the infection). Cell type and time point are not known.

The rearrangement joins TRBV7-6 to TRBJ2-2, with 11 nucleotides matching TRBD2. The trim removed 4 bases at V and 4 bases at J, leaving 8 bases unmatched. The CDR3 length is 17 residues. CDR1 and CDR2 from the germline V gene are SGHVS and FNYEAQ. CDR3 nucleotides: TGTGCCAGCAGCTACGGGGTGGGACTAGCGGTCACCGGGGAGCTGTTTTTT. Translation: CASSYGVGLAVTGELFF.

There are a few counts of this clonotype. The V gene is TRBV20-1, the J gene TRBJ2-5, with 10 bases that match TRBD1. V lost 6 bases, J lost 5 bases, and 9 bases stayed unmatched. Germline V gene lookup returns CDR1 DFQATT and CDR2 SNEGSKA (reference sequence). The CDR3 contains 14 residues. CDR3 sequence (DNA): TGCAGTGCCCAGAGGACAGGGGGGTACGAGACCCAGTACTTC. It specifies CSAQRTGGYETQYF.

A few counts support this clonotype. The chain carries TRBV29-1 and TRBJ1-1, with D possibly TRBD1 on 5 matching bases. V dropped 7 bases and J dropped 6 bases, with 21 bases sitting between them. The germline V gene has CDR1 SQVTM and CDR2 ANQGSEA. This CDR3 is built from 14 residues. The CDR3 sequence is CSATPTALPPEAFF. Here the CDR3 DNA reads TGCAGCGCGACCCCGACAGCCCTCCCCCCTGAAGCTTTCTTT.

This clonotype was seen a handful of times. The rearrangement joins TRBV7-9 to TRBJ1-1, with no clear D. Trimming took 4 bases from V and 13 from J, leaving 10 bases between them. The CDR3 spans 10 residues. Germline loops: CDR1 SEHNR, CDR2 FQNEAQ (reference sequence). The CDR3 is CASSSPGVFF. CDR3 sequence (DNA): TGTGCCAGCAGCTCCCCCGGCGTTTTCTTT.

Turning to this clonotype: The CDR3 ends on some other residue instead of the conserved phenylalanine or tryptophan, so this is likely a read error. The genes are TRBV15 and TRBJ2-1; D uncertain. CDR1 is LNHNV, CDR2 YYDKDF, per germline (reference sequence). There are 16 residues in the CDR3. V was cut by 0 bases and J by 8 bases, with 17 bases left in between. In DNA form, the CDR3 reads TGTGCCACCAGCAGAGATGATAGGAAAGTGGGCGATGAGCAGTTCGTC. As protein: CATSRDDRKVGDEQFV.

The chain links TRBV10-2 to TRBJ1-2; maybe TRBD1 (5 bases). This CDR3 region has 13 residues. The germline V gene encodes CDR1 WSHSY and CDR2 SAAADI. With 8 bases removed from V and 3 bases from J, the gap between germline ends came to 13 bases. The CDR3 protein is CASGGDGDYGYTF. Written as DNA, the CDR3 is TGCGCCAGCGGGGGGGACGGCGACTATGGCTACACCTTC.

The rearrangement joins TRBV14 to TRBJ2-3; tentative D call: TRBD2 (5 bases). Per germline, CDR1 SGHDN and CDR2 FVKESK. This CDR3 region has 15 residues. Trimming shortened V by 3 bases and J by 5 bases, and 15 bases separated the two germline ends. The CDR3 DNA follows: TGTGCCAGCAGCCACCATTTTTTTGGAGGAGATACGCAGTATTTT. Encoded protein: CASSHHFFGGDTQYF.

The chain couples TRBV7-6 to TRBJ2-2; weak D call: TRBD1 (6 bases). CDR1 and CDR2 (germline): SGHVS, FNYEAQ. Trimming stripped 2 bases from V and 0 bases from J, with 10 bases between. The CDR3 is 16 residues long. Here the CDR3 DNA reads TGTGCCAGCAGCTTAATGGGACACGCGAACACCGGGGAGCTGTTTTTT. The encoded protein is CASSLMGHANTGELFF.

The rearrangement joins TRBV30 to TRBJ1-3; D gene unclear. The CDR3 is made up of 13 amino acids. Germline V gene lookup returns CDR1 GTSNPN and CDR2 SVGIG (reference sequence). V gave up 0 bases and J gave up 2 bases, with 5 bases separating them. In DNA, the CDR3 is TGTGCCTGGAGTGTACTCGCTGGAAACACCATATATTTT. Protein: CAWSVLAGNTIYF.

The V and J genes are TRBV24-1 and TRBJ2-3; D not certain. The CDR3 loop spans 12 amino acids. Trimming left V 3 bases short and J 9 bases short, with 9 bases between. Germline V gene sequence: CDR1 KGHDR, CDR2 SFDVKD. DNA for the CDR3: TGTGCCACCAGTGATCCACAGCAGACGCAGTATTTT. Protein: CATSDPQQTQYF.

The CDR3 reads CASSQLPHRGRTEAFF. CDR3 nucleotide sequence: TGTGCCAGCAGTCAGCTGCCCCACAGGGGGCGGACTGAAGCTTTCTTT. The chain carries TRBV6-5 and TRBJ1-1; the match to TRBD1 covers 9 bases. In germline, CDR1 is MNHEY, CDR2 SVGAGI. CDR3 length equals 16 residues. J was trimmed by 5 bases and V by 5 bases; bases with no gene match: 12.

This clonotype was detected a few times. The chain joins TRBV6-5 to TRBJ2-5; 10 bases are a match to TRBD2. CDR1 is MNHEY and CDR2 is SVGAGI in the germline V gene. CDR3 length: 16 residues. V lost 5 bases to trimming and J lost 1 base; unmatched junction nucleotides: 7. In DNA, the CDR3 is TGTGCCAGCAGTAGGACCGGGACTAGCGTCCAAGAGACCCAGTACTTC. This translates into CASSRTGTSVQETQYF.

This chain uses TRBV6-1 with TRBJ1-1; D remains ambiguous. CDR3 length: 14 amino acids. Germline CDR1 reads MNHNS; CDR2 reads SASEGT. The V end was cut by 1 base, the J end by 0 bases, with 6 bases between. CDR3 in amino acids: CASSEGPLNTEAFF. For the CDR3, the DNA is TGTGCCAGCAGTGAAGGACCGCTGAACACTGAAGCTTTCTTT.

This clonotype was counted a few times. The CDR3 DNA follows: TGTGCCAGCAGCCGATCGGGCGTCCAAGAGACCCAGTACTTC. Translated: CASSRSGVQETQYF. J is TRBJ2-5 and V is TRBV7-7; D gene uncertain. Germline V gene lookup returns CDR1 SSHAT and CDR2 FNYEAQ (reference sequence). The CDR3 consists of 14 residues. Trimming removed 5 bases at V and 1 base at J, with 11 bases between.

A few counts support this clonotype. The CDR3 sequence is CSVGEGADTQYF. In nucleotides, the CDR3 is TGCAGCGTTGGGGAAGGCGCAGATACGCAGTATTTT. V gene TRBV29-1 combines with J gene TRBJ2-3, with D unclear. CDR1 and CDR2 (germline): SQVTM, ANQGSEA. The length of the CDR3 is 12 residues. The V end was cut by 4 bases, the J end by 4 bases, with 9 bases between.

This chain connects TRBV20-1 to TRBJ1-2; D is ambiguous. The V end was cut by 3 bases, the J end by 1 base, with 12 bases between. The CDR3 loop spans 14 amino acids. Germline lookup yields CDR1 DFQATT and CDR2 SNEGSKA (reference sequence). The CDR3 sequence is CSASVPVINYGYTF. The CDR3 DNA is TGCAGTGCTAGTGTCCCAGTCATTAACTATGGCTACACCTTC.